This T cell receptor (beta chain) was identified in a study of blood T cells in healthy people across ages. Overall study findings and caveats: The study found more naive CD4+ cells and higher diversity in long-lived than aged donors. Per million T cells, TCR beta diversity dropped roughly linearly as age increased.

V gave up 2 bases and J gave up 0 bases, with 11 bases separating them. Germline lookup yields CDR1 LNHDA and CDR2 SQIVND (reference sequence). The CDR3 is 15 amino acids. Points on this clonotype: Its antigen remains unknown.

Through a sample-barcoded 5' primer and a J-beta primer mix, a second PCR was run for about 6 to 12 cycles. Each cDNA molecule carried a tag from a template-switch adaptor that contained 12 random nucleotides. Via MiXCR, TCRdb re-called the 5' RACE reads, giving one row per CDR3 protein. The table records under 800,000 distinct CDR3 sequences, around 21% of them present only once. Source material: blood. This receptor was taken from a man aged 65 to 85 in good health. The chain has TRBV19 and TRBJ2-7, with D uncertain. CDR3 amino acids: CASSIRADSSYEQYF. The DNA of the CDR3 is TGTGCCAGTAGTATAAGGGCAGATTCCTCCTACGAGCAGTACTTC. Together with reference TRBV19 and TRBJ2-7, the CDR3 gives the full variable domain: DGGITQSPKYLFRKEGQNVTLSCEQNLNHDAMYWYRQDPGQGLRLIYYSQIVNDFQKGDIAEGYSVSREKKESFPLTVTSAQKNPTAFYLCASSIRADSSYEQYFGPGTRLTVT.